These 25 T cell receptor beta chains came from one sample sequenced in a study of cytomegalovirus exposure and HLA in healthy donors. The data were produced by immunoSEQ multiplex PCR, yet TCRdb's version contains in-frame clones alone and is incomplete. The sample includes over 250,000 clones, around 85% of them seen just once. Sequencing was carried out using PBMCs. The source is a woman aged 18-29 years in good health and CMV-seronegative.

In DNA form, the CDR3 reads TGTGCCAGTAGTATAGAGTTGGGCGCTGAAGCTTTCTTT. It specifies CASSIELGAEAFF. This rearrangement joins TRBV19 to TRBJ1-1; D unresolved. The CDR3 runs to 13 residues. V was clipped by 0 bases and J by 6 bases, with 8 bases between them. Germline CDR1 reads LNHDA; CDR2 reads SQIVND (reference sequence).

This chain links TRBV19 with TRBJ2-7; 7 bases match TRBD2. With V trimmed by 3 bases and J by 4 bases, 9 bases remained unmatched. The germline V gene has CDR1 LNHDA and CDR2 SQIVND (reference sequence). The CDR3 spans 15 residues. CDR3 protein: CASSIKRGLGYEQYF. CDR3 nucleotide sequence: TGTGCCAGTAGTATCAAGCGGGGCCTAGGATACGAGCAGTACTTC. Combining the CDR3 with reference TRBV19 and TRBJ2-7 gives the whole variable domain DGGITQSPKYLFRKEGQNVTLSCEQNLNHDAMYWYRQDPGQGLRLIYYSQIVNDFQKGDIAEGYSVSREKKESFPLTVTSAQKNPTAFYLCASSIKRGLGYEQYFGPGTRLTVT.

This CDR3 is CASSPPSTTDTQYF. Written as DNA, the CDR3 is TGTGCCAGCTCACCACCGAGTACCACAGATACGCAGTATTTT. This chain uses TRBV18 with TRBJ2-3; no definite D call. The V end lost 0 bases, the J end lost 2 bases, and 6 bases lay between the germline ends. CDR3 length equals 14 residues. The germline V gene encodes CDR1 KGHSH and CDR2 LQKENI. Variable domain in full (rest from reference TRBV18 and TRBJ2-3): NAGVMQNPRHLVRRRGQEARLRCSPMKGHSHVYWYRQLPEEGLKFMVYLQKENIIDESGMPKERFSAEFPKEGPSILRIQQVVRGDSAAYFCASSPPSTTDTQYFGPGTRLTVL.

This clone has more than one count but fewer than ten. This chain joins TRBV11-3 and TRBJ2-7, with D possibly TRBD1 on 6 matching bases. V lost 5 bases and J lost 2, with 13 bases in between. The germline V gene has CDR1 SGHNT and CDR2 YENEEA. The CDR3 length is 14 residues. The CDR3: CASSLGQLAYEQYF. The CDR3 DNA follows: TGTGCCAGCAGCCTCGGACAGTTGGCCTACGAGCAGTACTTC.

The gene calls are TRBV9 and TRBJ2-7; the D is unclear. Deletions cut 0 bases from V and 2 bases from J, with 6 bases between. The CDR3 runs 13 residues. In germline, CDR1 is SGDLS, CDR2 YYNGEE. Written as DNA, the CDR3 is TGTGCCAGCAGCGTAGATCCGGCCTACGAGCAGTACTTC. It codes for CASSVDPAYEQYF. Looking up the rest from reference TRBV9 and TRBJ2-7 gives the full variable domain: DSGVTQTPKHLITATGQRVTLRCSPRSGDLSVYWYQQSLDQGLQFLIQYYNGEERAKGNILERFSAQQFPDLHSELNLSSLELGDSALYFCASSVDPAYEQYFGPGTRLTVT.

This CDR3 reads CASSLGSRDNTGELFF. In DNA form, the CDR3 reads TGCGCCAGCAGCTTGGGTTCCAGGGATAACACCGGGGAGCTGTTTTTT. The chain recombines TRBV5-1 with TRBJ2-2, with D perhaps TRBD1 (5 bases). The V and J ends lost 0 bases and 2 bases respectively, with 11 bases between them. The CDR3 is 16 amino acids. The germline CDR1 and CDR2 sequences are SGHRS and YFSETQ.

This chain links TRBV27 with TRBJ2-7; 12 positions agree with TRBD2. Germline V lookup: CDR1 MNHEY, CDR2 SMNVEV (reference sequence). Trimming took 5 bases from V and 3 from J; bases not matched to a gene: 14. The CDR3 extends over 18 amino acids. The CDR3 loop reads CASSSLTSGSPFDYEQYF. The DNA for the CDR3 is TGTGCCAGCAGTAGTCTGACTAGCGGGAGCCCCTTCGACTACGAGCAGTACTTC.

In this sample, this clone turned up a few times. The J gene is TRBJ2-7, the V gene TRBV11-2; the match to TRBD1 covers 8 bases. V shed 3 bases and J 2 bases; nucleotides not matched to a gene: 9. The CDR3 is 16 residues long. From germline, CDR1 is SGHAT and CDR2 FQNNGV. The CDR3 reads CASSFQDGTGTYEQYF. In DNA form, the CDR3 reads TGTGCCAGCAGCTTCCAGGACGGGACAGGAACCTACGAGCAGTACTTC.

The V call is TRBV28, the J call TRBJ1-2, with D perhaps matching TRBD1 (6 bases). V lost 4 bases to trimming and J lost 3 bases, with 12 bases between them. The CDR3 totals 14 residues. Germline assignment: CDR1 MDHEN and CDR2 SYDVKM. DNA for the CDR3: TGTGCCAGCAGTTCGGGGGGGCAGCACTATGGCTACACCTTC. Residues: CASSSGGQHYGYTF.

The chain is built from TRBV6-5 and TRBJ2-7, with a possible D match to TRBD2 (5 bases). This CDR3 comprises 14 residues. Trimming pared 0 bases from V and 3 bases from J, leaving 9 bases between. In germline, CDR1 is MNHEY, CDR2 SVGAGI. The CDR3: CASSYSSGDYEQYF. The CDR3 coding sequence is TGTGCCAGCAGTTACTCGAGCGGAGACTACGAGCAGTACTTC.

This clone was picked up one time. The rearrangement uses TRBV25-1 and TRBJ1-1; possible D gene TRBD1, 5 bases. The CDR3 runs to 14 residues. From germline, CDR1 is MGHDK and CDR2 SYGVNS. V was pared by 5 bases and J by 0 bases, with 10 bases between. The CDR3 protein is CASSLTAMNTEAFF. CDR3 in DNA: TGTGCCAGCAGTCTGACAGCCATGAACACTGAAGCTTTCTTT. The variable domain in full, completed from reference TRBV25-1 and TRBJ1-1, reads EADIYQTPRYLVIGTGKKITLECSQTMGHDKMYWYQQDPGMELHLIHYSYGVNSTEKGDLSSESTVSRIRTEHFPLTLESARPSHTSQYLCASSLTAMNTEAFFGQGTRLTVV.

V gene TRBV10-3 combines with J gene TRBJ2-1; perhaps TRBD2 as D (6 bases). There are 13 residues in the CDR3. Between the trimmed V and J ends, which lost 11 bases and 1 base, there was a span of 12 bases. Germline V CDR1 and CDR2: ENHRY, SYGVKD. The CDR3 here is CAATGTSYNEQFF. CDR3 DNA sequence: TGTGCCGCAACCGGGACTTCCTACAATGAGCAGTTCTTC.

The CDR3 loop reads CASGIGGPGYEQYF. In DNA, the CDR3 is TGTGCCAGCGGCATAGGGGGCCCAGGATACGAGCAGTACTTC. This chain uses TRBV6-5 with TRBJ2-7, with 7 bases aligning to TRBD1. CDR1 is MNHEY and CDR2 is SVGAGI in the germline V gene. V lost 8 bases to trimming and J lost 4 bases; unmatched junction nucleotides: 11. The CDR3 has 14 amino acids.

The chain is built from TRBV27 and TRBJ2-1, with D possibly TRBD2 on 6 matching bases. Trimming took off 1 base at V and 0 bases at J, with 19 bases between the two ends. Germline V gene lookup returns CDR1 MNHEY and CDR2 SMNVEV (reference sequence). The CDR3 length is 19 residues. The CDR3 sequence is CASSLFGNSGLSSYNEQFF. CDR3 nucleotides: TGTGCCAGCAGTTTATTCGGGAATAGCGGTCTTAGCTCCTACAATGAGCAGTTCTTC.

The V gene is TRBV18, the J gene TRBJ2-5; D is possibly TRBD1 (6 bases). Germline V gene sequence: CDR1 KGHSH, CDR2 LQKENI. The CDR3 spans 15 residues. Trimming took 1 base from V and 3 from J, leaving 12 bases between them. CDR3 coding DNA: TGTGCCAGCTCACCACGCCCTAGGACAGAAGAGACCCAGTACTTC. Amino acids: CASSPRPRTEETQYF.

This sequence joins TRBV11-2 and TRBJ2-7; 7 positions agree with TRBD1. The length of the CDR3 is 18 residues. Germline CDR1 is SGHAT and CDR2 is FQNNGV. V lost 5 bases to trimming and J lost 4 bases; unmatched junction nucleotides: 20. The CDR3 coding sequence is TGTGCCAGCAGCATGACCCTCCGTCGACAGGGAGTAGGGTACGAGCAGTACTTC. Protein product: CASSMTLRRQGVGYEQYF.

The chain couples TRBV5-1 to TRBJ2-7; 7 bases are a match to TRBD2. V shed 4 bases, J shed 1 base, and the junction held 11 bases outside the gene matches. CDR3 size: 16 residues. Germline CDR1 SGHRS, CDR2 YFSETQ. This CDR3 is CASSPPSGVGSYEQYF. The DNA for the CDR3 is TGCGCCAGCAGCCCACCGAGCGGGGTAGGGTCCTACGAGCAGTACTTC.

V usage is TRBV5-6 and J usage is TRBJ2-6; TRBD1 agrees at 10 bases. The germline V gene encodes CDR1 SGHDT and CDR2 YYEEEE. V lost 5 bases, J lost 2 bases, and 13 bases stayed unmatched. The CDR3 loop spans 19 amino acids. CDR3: CASSWLPGQGRAGANVLTF. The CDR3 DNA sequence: TGTGCCAGCAGTTGGCTCCCGGGACAGGGGAGGGCTGGGGCCAACGTCCTGACTTTC.

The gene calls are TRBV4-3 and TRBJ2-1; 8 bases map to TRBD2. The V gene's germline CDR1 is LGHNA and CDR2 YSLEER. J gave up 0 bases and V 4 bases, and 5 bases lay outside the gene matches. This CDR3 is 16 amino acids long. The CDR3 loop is CASSPPGTSSYNEQFF. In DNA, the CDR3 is TGCGCCAGCAGCCCTCCCGGGACTAGCTCCTACAATGAGCAGTTCTTC.

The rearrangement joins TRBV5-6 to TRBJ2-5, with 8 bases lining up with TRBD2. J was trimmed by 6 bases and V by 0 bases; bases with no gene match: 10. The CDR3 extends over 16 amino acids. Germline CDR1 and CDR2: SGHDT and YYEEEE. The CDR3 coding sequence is TGTGCCAGCAGCTTGGTCCTTCGGGAGGGTGGAAAGACCCAGTACTTC. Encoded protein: CASSLVLREGGKTQYF. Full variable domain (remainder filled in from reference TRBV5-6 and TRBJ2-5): DAGVTQSPTHLIKTRGQQVTLRCSPKSGHDTVSWYQQALGQGPQFIFQYYEEEERQRGNFPDRFSGHQFPNYSSELNVNALLLGDSALYLCASSLVLREGGKTQYFGPGTRLLVL.

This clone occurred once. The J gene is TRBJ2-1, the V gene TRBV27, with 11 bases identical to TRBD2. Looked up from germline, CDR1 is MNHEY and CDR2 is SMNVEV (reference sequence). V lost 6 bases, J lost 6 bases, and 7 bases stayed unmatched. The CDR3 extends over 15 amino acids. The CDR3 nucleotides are TGTGCCAGCAGCCCCGGGACTAGCGGACTCAATGAGCAGTTCTTC. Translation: CASSPGTSGLNEQFF.

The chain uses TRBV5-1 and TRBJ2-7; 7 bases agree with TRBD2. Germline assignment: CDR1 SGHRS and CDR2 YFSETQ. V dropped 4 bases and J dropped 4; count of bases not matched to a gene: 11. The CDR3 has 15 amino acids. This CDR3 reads CASSRAASGPYEQYF. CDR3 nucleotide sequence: TGCGCCAGCAGCCGGGCGGCTAGCGGACCTTACGAGCAGTACTTC.

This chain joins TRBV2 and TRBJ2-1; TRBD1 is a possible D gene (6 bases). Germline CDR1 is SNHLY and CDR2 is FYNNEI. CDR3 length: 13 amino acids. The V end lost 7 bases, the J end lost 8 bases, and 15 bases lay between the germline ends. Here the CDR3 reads CASKGGGLDEQFF. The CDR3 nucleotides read TGTGCCAGCAAAGGGGGTGGACTCGATGAGCAGTTCTTC.

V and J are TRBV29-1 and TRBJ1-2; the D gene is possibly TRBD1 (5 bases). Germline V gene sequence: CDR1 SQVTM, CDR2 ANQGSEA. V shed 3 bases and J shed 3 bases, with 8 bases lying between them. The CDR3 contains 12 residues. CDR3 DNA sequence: TGCAGCGTTGACAGGGATTACTATGGCTACACCTTC. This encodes CSVDRDYYGYTF.

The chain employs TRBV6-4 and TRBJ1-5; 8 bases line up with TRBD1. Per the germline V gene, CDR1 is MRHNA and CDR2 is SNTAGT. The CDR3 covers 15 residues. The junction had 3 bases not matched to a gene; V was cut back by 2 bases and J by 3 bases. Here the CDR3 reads CASSDGTGDNQPQHF. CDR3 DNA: TGTGCCAGCAGTGACGGGACAGGAGACAATCAGCCCCAGCATTTT.